Each of the 20 T cell receptor beta chains below was sequenced from the same sample in a study of T-cell reconstitution after alpha-beta-depleted transplantation in children. Molecular barcoding with unique molecular identifiers was used for the TCRbeta library. TCRdb independently ran MiXCR on the PCR reads; one entry per CDR3 protein. The table lists over 550,000 distinct CDR3 sequences, more than 9% of them singletons. This material consisted of PBMCs from the stem cell graft donor, taken from the stem cell graft. These receptors came from a human donor who donated a stem cell graft to a child with acute myeloid leukemia.

This clonotype has a count of ten or more. The rearrangement links TRBV20-1 to TRBJ2-1; TRBD2 agrees at 8 bases. This CDR3 comprises 17 residues. Per the germline V gene, CDR1 is DFQATT and CDR2 is SNEGSKA (reference sequence). The trim removed 0 bases at V and 5 bases at J, leaving 12 bases unmatched. The CDR3 here is CSARDALRAGDNNEQFF. CDR3 DNA: TGCAGTGCTAGAGATGCCCTTAGAGCGGGGGATAACAATGAGCAGTTCTTC.

This clonotype was observed many times. V and J are TRBV5-6 and TRBJ2-1, with 10 bases identical to TRBD2. The V gene's germline CDR1 is SGHDT and CDR2 YYEEEE. The CDR3 has 15 residues. The junction had 5 bases not matched to a gene; V was cut back by 4 bases and J by 4 bases. CDR3 loop: CASSRRLAGYNEQFF. The CDR3 DNA is TGTGCCAGCAGCCGAAGACTAGCGGGTTACAATGAGCAGTTCTTC. The whole variable domain, remainder taken from reference TRBV5-6 and TRBJ2-1, is DAGVTQSPTHLIKTRGQQVTLRCSPKSGHDTVSWYQQALGQGPQFIFQYYEEEERQRGNFPDRFSGHQFPNYSSELNVNALLLGDSALYLCASSRRLAGYNEQFFGPGTRLTVL.

The chain joins TRBV12-3 or TRBV12-4 to TRBJ2-2; D remains ambiguous. This CDR3 is built from 13 residues. The V gene lost 2 bases and the J gene lost 4 bases, with 5 bases spanning the gap. CDR3 in amino acids: CASSLSPTGELFF. CDR3 coding DNA: TGTGCCAGCAGTTTATCCCCCACCGGGGAGCTGTTTTTT.

The rearrangement joins TRBV7-8 to TRBJ2-1; TRBD1 matches 9 bases. The CDR3 spans 14 residues. In germline, CDR1 is SGHVS, CDR2 FQNEAQ. V was clipped by 4 bases and J by 8 bases; unmatched bases: 6. This CDR3 is CASSSGQGIHEQFF. For the CDR3, the DNA is TGTGCCAGCAGCTCGGGACAGGGTATCCATGAGCAGTTCTTC.

At least ten counts were recorded for this clonotype. The J gene is TRBJ2-5, the V gene TRBV20-1, with 8 nucleotides matching TRBD2. V lost 7 bases to trimming and J lost 5 bases; unmatched junction nucleotides: 18. The CDR3 contains 16 residues. Per germline, CDR1 DFQATT and CDR2 SNEGSKA (reference sequence). The CDR3 nucleotides are TGCAGTGTGGGCTCAGGGGTCGGGAGGGCCCCGGAGACCCAGTACTTC. Its translation: CSVGSGVGRAPETQYF.

This clonotype was observed a handful of times. The chain has TRBV25-1 and TRBJ1-5; D is unresolved. V shed 8 bases and J shed 5 bases, with 16 bases lying between them. The CDR3 length is 14 residues. In germline, CDR1 is MGHDK, CDR2 SYGVNS. CDR3 region: CASSDPFNDQPQHF. CDR3 coding DNA: TGTGCCAGCTCCGACCCCTTCAACGATCAGCCCCAGCATTTT.

The genes are TRBV9 and TRBJ2-7; TRBD2 is a possible D gene (7 bases). Germline V gene lookup returns CDR1 SGDLS and CDR2 YYNGEE. Trimming took 4 bases from V and 2 from J, leaving 16 bases between them. The CDR3 runs to 15 residues. CDR3 nucleotide sequence: TGTGCCAGCAGCCCGAGGGGGGGGGTCACCTACGAGCAGTACTTC. It encodes CASSPRGGVTYEQYF.

This clonotype was seen only a few times. This sequence joins TRBV20-1 and TRBJ1-2; tentative D call: TRBD1 (5 bases). This CDR3 spans 14 amino acids. V shed 3 bases and J shed 4 bases, with 15 bases lying between them. Per the germline V gene, CDR1 is DFQATT and CDR2 is SNEGSKA (reference sequence). The CDR3 is CSARGVGGIYGYTF. CDR3 DNA: TGCAGTGCTAGGGGGGTCGGGGGAATCTATGGCTACACCTTC.

This clonotype was counted many times. The V call is TRBV20-1, the J call TRBJ2-1; D is unresolved. V lost 3 bases and J 7 bases, leaving 19 bases between the germline ends. The CDR3 loop spans 15 amino acids. The germline V gene encodes CDR1 DFQATT and CDR2 SNEGSKA (reference sequence). CDR3 sequence reads: CSASPPARAINEQFF. The CDR3 bases are TGCAGTGCTAGCCCCCCTGCACGAGCTATAAATGAGCAGTTCTTC.

This sequence joins TRBV5-1 and TRBJ2-5; maybe TRBD1 (6 bases). Trimming left V 4 bases short and J 1 base short, with 17 bases between. Germline values: CDR1 SGHRS, CDR2 YFSETQ. The CDR3 has 16 amino acids. DNA for the CDR3: TGCGCCAGCAGCCTCACCGGGACACAAATCCAAGAGACCCAGTACTTC. Its translation: CASSLTGTQIQETQYF.

Written as DNA, the CDR3 is TGCAGTGCTCGGACTAGCGGGAGTCGTACCGGGGAGCTGTTTTTT. Its translation: CSARTSGSRTGELFF. The chain is built from TRBV20-1 and TRBJ2-2; TRBD2 aligns across 13 bases. CDR3 length equals 15 residues. V trimming: 5 bases; J trimming: 5 bases; junction bases outside the gene matches: 5. Germline CDR1 and CDR2: DFQATT and SNEGSKA (reference sequence).

The chain is built from TRBV7-9 and TRBJ2-5; unclear D gene. V lost 3 bases to trimming and J lost 2 bases, with 10 bases between them. This CDR3 comprises 14 residues. Per the germline V gene, CDR1 is SEHNR and CDR2 is FQNEAQ (reference sequence). CDR3 sequence reads: CASSFVVGQETQYF. DNA of the CDR3: TGTGCCAGCAGCTTCGTCGTGGGGCAAGAGACCCAGTACTTC.

This sequence joins TRBV4-3 and TRBJ2-1, with D perhaps TRBD1 or TRBD2 (5 bases each). Looked up from germline, CDR1 is LGHNA and CDR2 is YSLEER. The CDR3 has 15 amino acids. The ends were cut back, 0 bases at V and 10 bases at J, with 16 bases in the middle. As DNA, the CDR3 is TGCGCCAGCAGCCAAGAGACTACAGGTTTGGGAGAGCAGTTCTTC. This codes for CASSQETTGLGEQFF.

The chain carries TRBV29-1 and TRBJ2-1; D gene unclear. The CDR3 contains 17 residues. In germline, CDR1 is SQVTM, CDR2 ANQGSEA. With 2 bases removed from V and 0 bases from J, the gap between germline ends came to 17 bases. The CDR3 here is CSVEFRGTKRSYNEQFF. CDR3 coding DNA: TGCAGCGTTGAATTTAGAGGTACTAAGCGCTCCTACAATGAGCAGTTCTTC.

This clonotype turned up a few times. J is TRBJ2-1 and V is TRBV24-1; 12 bases are a match to TRBD1. The CDR3 has 16 amino acids. The V gene's germline CDR1 is KGHDR and CDR2 SFDVKD. V was pared by 5 bases and J by 1 base, with 2 bases of the junction left unmatched. DNA for the CDR3: TGTGCCACCAGTGGGGACAGGGGGCAATCCTACAATGAGCAGTTCTTC. It encodes CATSGDRGQSYNEQFF.

This clonotype was seen a handful of times. The J gene is TRBJ2-2, the V gene TRBV25-1, with 7 bases matching TRBD2. Looked up from germline, CDR1 is MGHDK and CDR2 is SYGVNS. V was pared by 3 bases and J by 1 base, with 2 bases of the junction left unmatched. The CDR3 is made up of 15 amino acids. This chain's CDR3 is CASSEAGVNTGELFF. The CDR3 DNA reads as TGTGCCAGCAGTGAGGCGGGAGTGAACACCGGGGAGCTGTTTTTT.

This clonotype has a handful of counts. The chain joins TRBV4-3 to TRBJ2-3; 9 bases are shared with TRBD2. Germline trimming cut 1 base from V and 0 bases from J; bases unmatched to any gene: 5. The CDR3 is made up of 17 amino acids. Germline V gene lookup returns CDR1 LGHNA and CDR2 YSLEER. The CDR3 sequence is CASSQGIAGVSTDTQYF. The DNA for the CDR3 is TGCGCCAGCAGCCAAGGGATAGCGGGAGTTAGCACAGATACGCAGTATTTT.

This clonotype was seen many times. The V gene is TRBV5-1, the J gene TRBJ2-1; the D is unclear. The CDR3 loop spans 16 amino acids. Germline CDR1 reads SGHRS; CDR2 reads YFSETQ. V lost 0 bases, J lost 0 bases, and 10 bases lay in between. CDR3 bases: TGCGCCAGCAGCTTGGGTACGTATAGCTCCTACAATGAGCAGTTCTTC. It encodes CASSLGTYSSYNEQFF.

In this sample, this clonotype turned up many times. The chain combines TRBV27 with TRBJ2-3; 9 positions agree with TRBD2. Per the germline V gene, CDR1 is MNHEY and CDR2 is SMNVEV (reference sequence). J was trimmed by 9 bases and V by 2 bases; bases with no gene match: 15. The CDR3 totals 17 residues. The CDR3 DNA reads as TGTGCCAGCAGTTTAGAGGGGACTAGCTCAGCGTATTGGACGCAGTATTTT. Translation: CASSLEGTSSAYWTQYF.

The V and J genes are TRBV20-1 and TRBJ2-5; D perhaps matches TRBD2 (6 bases). CDR3 length equals 16 residues. The V end was cut by 0 bases, the J end by 2 bases, with 16 bases between. Germline CDR1 DFQATT, CDR2 SNEGSKA (reference sequence). Here the CDR3 DNA reads TGCAGTGCTAGAGATTTGGGGGGAGCGATTCAAGAGACCCAGTACTTC. Its translation is CSARDLGGAIQETQYF.